This T cell receptor (beta chain) originates from a study of blood T cell repertoires in COVID-19. Sequencing used immunoSEQ multiplex PCR; TCRdb keeps in-frame clones, though not all of them. The table shows about 160,000 clones, with 90% occurring only once. This CDR3 region has 14 residues. The V and J ends lost 10 bases and 1 base, in that order; junction bases with no gene match: 8. CDR1 is MNHEY and CDR2 is SVGAGI in the germline V gene. This rearrangement joins TRBV6-5 to TRBJ1-1; 8 nucleotides match TRBD1. The sequenced sample was peripheral blood. This clonotype was sampled from a man between 60 and 75 years old with active or convalescent COVID-19. The CDR3 loop reads CATNIRGPNTEAFF. The CDR3 DNA follows: TGTGCCACCAACATCAGGGGGCCGAACACTGAAGCTTTCTTT.